Following are 24 T cell receptor beta chains from one sample sequenced in a study of prognosis after radiotherapy for stage I lung cancer (dated by TCRdb to 2020 to 2022). The data were produced on an Illumina HiSeq 3000. Two rounds of multiplex PCR were used to amplify the TCR beta CDR3 region from genomic DNA. In the first round of PCR, primers specific to each TRBV and TRBJ gene were used, and the primer sequences are filed in Chinese patent CN105087789A. TCRdb cleaned the public reads at Q25 with fastp, built clones with MiXCR and kept in-frame beta chains. Each CDR3 protein appears once, grouped with its most common genes and DNA. The sample data list 11,000 to 15,000 distinct CDR3 sequences, and approximately 30% of these were observed just once. Roughly a tenth of the sample is taken by the ten largest. The sample in question was PBMCs, obtained before or after stereotactic body radiation therapy (not recorded which). These receptors all come from a donor at least 50 years old with non-small cell lung cancer.

This clonotype was found many times. The chain joins TRBV2 to TRBJ1-1; possibly TRBD1 for D (5 bases). V shed 3 bases and J shed 5 bases, with 10 bases lying between them. This CDR3 spans 13 amino acids. Germline CDR1 and CDR2: SNHLY and FYNNEI. The DNA for the CDR3 is TGTGCCAGCAGTGACGACAGCGTAACTGAAGCTTTCTTT. This codes for CASSDDSVTEAFF.

The rearrangement uses TRBV20-1 and TRBJ2-7, with D perhaps matching TRBD1 (6 bases). This CDR3 is 14 amino acids long. Germline-derived CDR1 and CDR2 are DFQATT and SNEGSKA (reference sequence). Trimming removed 5 bases from V and 1 base from J, with 15 bases in between. The CDR3, as DNA: TGCAGTGCTTTTACTAGAGGACAGTCCTACGAGCAGTACTTC. This translates into CSAFTRGQSYEQYF.

This clonotype came up many times. The V and J genes are TRBV5-1 and TRBJ2-7, with 9 positions matching TRBD2. The V and J ends lost 1 base and 7 bases, in that order; junction bases with no gene match: 6. Germline CDR1 and CDR2: SGHRS and YFSETQ. This CDR3 comprises 14 residues. The CDR3 nucleotides read TGCGCCAGCAGCTTGTCTAGCGGGATGGGTGAGCAGTACTTC. As protein: CASSLSSGMGEQYF.

For this clonotype: The junction departs from germline at one end; a sequencing error may be responsible. The V and J genes are TRBV7-9 and TRBJ2-1, with TRBD2 matching over 7 bases. Germline V lookup: CDR1 SEHNR, CDR2 FQNEAQ (reference sequence). The CDR3 runs 16 residues. As DNA, the CDR3 is TGTGCCAGCAGAGAGCTAGCGGCGAGATCCTACAATGAGCAGTTCTTT. Amino acid sequence: CASRELAARSYNEQFF.

Ten or more counts support this clonotype. The V gene is TRBV27, the J gene TRBJ1-2; D remains unclear. Trimming took 5 bases from V and 4 from J, leaving 11 bases between them. The CDR3 has 13 residues. Germline V gene lookup returns CDR1 MNHEY and CDR2 SMNVEV (reference sequence). The CDR3 nucleotides are TGTGCCAGCAGTCCCCGACGGTCCTATGGCTACACCTTC. Translation: CASSPRRSYGYTF.

Judged by abundance, this clonotype is medium-sized. This sequence joins TRBV19 and TRBJ2-1; 9 nucleotides match TRBD2. CDR1 and CDR2 from the germline V gene are LNHDA and SQIVND (reference sequence). The J segment lost 8 bases and the V segment lost 5 bases, leaving 7 bases of the junction unmatched. The CDR3 has 14 residues. CDR3 protein: CASSLGTSPYEQFF. The CDR3 nucleotides read TGTGCCAGTAGTCTTGGGACTAGCCCGTATGAGCAGTTCTTC.

This clonotype came up once. The chain uses TRBV9 and TRBJ1-2; a weak D match, TRBD1 (5 bases). The germline CDR1 and CDR2 sequences are SGDLS and YYNGEE. V was trimmed by 4 bases and J by 7 bases, leaving 20 bases between them. There are 15 residues in the CDR3. As DNA, the CDR3 is TGTGCCAGCAGCAGCCTTGGAAGGGACGGTGCTGGCTACACCTTC. This encodes CASSSLGRDGAGYTF.

This clonotype was detected many times. The rearrangement uses TRBV12-3 or TRBV12-4 and TRBJ1-1; D call uncertain. The CDR3 consists of 13 residues. The germline V and J ends were trimmed by 3 bases and 1 base, with 6 bases remaining between them. The CDR3 region is CASSLEENTEAFF. CDR3 bases: TGTGCCAGCAGTTTGGAGGAGAACACTGAAGCTTTCTTT.

By share, this clonotype ranks as medium-sized. This chain joins TRBV7-2 and TRBJ2-1; tentatively, D is TRBD1 (5 bases). Germline V gives CDR1 SGHTA, CDR2 FQGNSA. Trimming took off 6 bases at V and 8 bases at J, with 14 bases between the two ends. The CDR3 is 13 residues long. CDR3 protein: CASRLDWGHEQFF. The CDR3 DNA sequence: TGTGCCAGCAGACTCGACTGGGGCCATGAGCAGTTCTTC.

This clonotype is judged medium-sized. The V and J genes are TRBV5-1 and TRBJ1-1; 7 nucleotides agree with TRBD1. Germline CDR1 and CDR2: SGHRS and YFSETQ. With V trimmed by 0 bases and J by 6 bases, 5 bases remained unmatched. CDR3 length equals 14 residues. The CDR3 DNA follows: TGCGCCAGCAGCTTGGAGGGGGCTTCCGCTGAAGCTTTCTTT. Translating gives CASSLEGASAEAFF.

This clonotype was detected many times. A junction boundary mismatches the germline segment, possibly from a read error. The J gene is TRBJ2-7, the V gene TRBV18; 9 bases map to TRBD1. The germline CDR1 and CDR2 sequences are KGHSH and LQKENI. This CDR3 is 14 amino acids long. This chain's CDR3 is CASSPQQGADEQYF. Here the CDR3 DNA reads TGTGCCAGCTCCCCACAACAGGGGGCAGATGAGCAGTACTTC.

About this clonotype: A far larger clone is one nucleotide away, so this likely arose from a read error. This chain links TRBV7-8 with TRBJ2-1, with D perhaps matching TRBD2 (5 bases). This CDR3 contains 15 residues. Germline V CDR1 and CDR2: SGHVS, FQNEAQ. V lost 5 bases to trimming and J lost 6 bases, with 17 bases between them. The CDR3 DNA reads as TGTGCCAGCAGCCCAGTCCCTAGCCCCTTCAATGAGCAGTTCTTC. Translation gives CASSPVPSPFNEQFF.

About this clonotype itself: The junction does not match germline at one end; this may be a read error. This chain links TRBV6-5 with TRBJ1-1, with D possibly being TRBD1 (5 bases). CDR3 length: 15 amino acids. Germline V gene sequence: CDR1 MNHEY, CDR2 SVGAGI. For the CDR3, the DNA is TGTTCCAGCAGTCACTCATCAGGGCTGAACACTGAAGCTTTCTTT. Translating it yields CSSSHSSGLNTEAFF.

The chain uses TRBV20-1 and TRBJ2-7; 8 bases map to TRBD2. Germline CDR1 and CDR2: DFQATT and SNEGSKA (reference sequence). Germline trimming cut 3 bases from V and 2 bases from J; bases unmatched to any gene: 12. The CDR3 is made up of 16 amino acids. The CDR3 DNA reads TGCAGTGCTAGGGATCGTCCACTAGCGGCAACCTACGAGCAGTACTTC. This sequence encodes CSARDRPLAATYEQYF.

This clonotype was seen ten or more times. A clone one base away is much larger, so this may be a read error. This chain joins TRBV6-1 and TRBJ2-3, with 7 bases aligning to TRBD1. Per germline, CDR1 MNHNS and CDR2 SASEGT. The CDR3 is 14 amino acids. CDR3 amino acids: CAGAPRGLTGTQYF. The CDR3 region has the DNA TGTGCCGGCGCCCCGAGGGGGCTCACAGGTACGCAGTATTTT.

This clonotype has a count of ten or more. This chain connects TRBV18 to TRBJ2-1; 9 bases line up with TRBD1. The CDR3 is 17 residues long. CDR1 is KGHSH, CDR2 LQKENI, per germline. The trim removed 3 bases at V and 5 bases at J, leaving 11 bases unmatched. CDR3 in DNA: TGTGCCAGCTCACCCCGGGACAGGGCAACCTCTAACAATGAGCAGTTCTTC. Protein sequence: CASSPRDRATSNNEQFF.

In this sample, this clonotype turned up many times. The CDR3 nucleotides read TGTGCCAGTAGCCGGACTAGCGGGAGTTCCTACAATGAGCAGTTCTTC. It is translated as CASSRTSGSSYNEQFF. The chain carries TRBV19 and TRBJ2-1; 13 bases fit TRBD2. CDR3 length: 16 residues. Germline values: CDR1 LNHDA, CDR2 SQIVND (reference sequence). Trimming cost V 6 bases and J 1 base; bases outside gene matches: 3.

This clonotype is termed medium-sized (0.01 to 0.1%). This chain links TRBV11-2 with TRBJ2-1, with TRBD2 matching 14 bases. V lost 8 bases, J lost 6 bases, and 3 bases stayed unmatched. The CDR3 runs to 14 residues. Germline CDR1 is SGHAT and CDR2 is FQNNGV. CDR3 region: CASGTSGSINEQFF. The CDR3 DNA reads as TGTGCCAGCGGGACTAGCGGGAGTATCAATGAGCAGTTCTTC.

By its share, this clonotype is medium-sized. The chain recombines TRBV28 with TRBJ2-1; 9 positions agree with TRBD2. V shed 3 bases, J shed 6 bases, and the junction held 6 bases outside the gene matches. Looked up from germline, CDR1 is MDHEN and CDR2 is SYDVKM. The CDR3 loop spans 15 amino acids. DNA for the CDR3: TGTGCCAGCAGTTTTACAGGCGGGAGGGGCAATGAGCAGTTCTTC. Its translation: CASSFTGGRGNEQFF.

About this clonotype: The junction departs from germline at one end; a sequencing error may be responsible. The chain links TRBV9 to TRBJ2-1; TRBD2 matches 7 bases. In germline, CDR1 is SGDLS, CDR2 YYNGEE. This CDR3 contains 15 residues. This chain's CDR3 is CASSEAGCSCNEQFF. CDR3 nucleotide sequence: TGTGCCAGCAGCGAAGCGGGGTGCTCCTGCAATGAGCAGTTCTTC.

This clonotype was recorded at least ten times. The rearrangement joins TRBV5-6 to TRBJ1-1, with D uncertain. Germline CDR1 and CDR2: SGHDT and YYEEEE. V shed 0 bases and J shed 7 bases, with 4 bases lying between them. The CDR3 is 11 residues long. DNA for the CDR3: TGTGCCAGCAGCTTGGGCGTTGAAGCTTTCTTT. This translates into CASSLGVEAFF.

In its sample, this clonotype was seen many times. The V and J genes are TRBV29-1 and TRBJ1-1; D unresolved. V was clipped by 6 bases and J by 10 bases, with 15 bases between them. This CDR3 is 11 amino acids long. Germline V CDR1 and CDR2: SQVTM, ANQGSEA. CDR3 sequence reads: CSVTHTRAAFF. DNA for the CDR3: TGCAGCGTCACTCACACCCGGGCAGCTTTCTTT.

This clonotype has at least ten counts. V and J are TRBV14 and TRBJ2-5; D uncertain. V shed 2 bases and J shed 2 bases, with 15 bases lying between them. The germline CDR1 and CDR2 sequences are SGHDN and FVKESK. The CDR3 loop spans 16 amino acids. For the CDR3, the DNA is TGTGCCAGCAGCCAACCTCGTGTCTGGGGACAAGAGACCCAGTACTTC. Encoded protein: CASSQPRVWGQETQYF.

This chain links TRBV4-1 with TRBJ1-5, with a tentative D call TRBD1 (6 bases). This CDR3 has 15 residues. Trimming pared 9 bases from V and 4 bases from J, leaving 19 bases between. Germline CDR1 MGHRA, CDR2 YSYEKL. The CDR3 DNA reads as TGCGCCAGTATCCAAGATGGGCAGGGGAATCAGCCCCAGCATTTT. Its protein product is CASIQDGQGNQPQHF.